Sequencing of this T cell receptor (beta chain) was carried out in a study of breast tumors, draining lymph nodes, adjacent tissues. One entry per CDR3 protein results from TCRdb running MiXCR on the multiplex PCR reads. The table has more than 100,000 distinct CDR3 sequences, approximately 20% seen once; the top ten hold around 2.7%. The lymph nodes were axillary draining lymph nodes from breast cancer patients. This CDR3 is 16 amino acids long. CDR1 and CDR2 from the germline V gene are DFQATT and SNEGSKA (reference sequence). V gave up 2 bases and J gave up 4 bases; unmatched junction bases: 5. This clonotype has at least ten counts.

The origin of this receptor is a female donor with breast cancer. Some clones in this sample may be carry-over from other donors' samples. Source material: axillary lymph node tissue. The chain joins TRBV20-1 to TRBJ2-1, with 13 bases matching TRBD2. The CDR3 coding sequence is TGCAGTGCTAGATCTCAGGGACTAGCGGGATACAATGAGCAGTTCTTC. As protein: CSARSQGLAGYNEQFF.